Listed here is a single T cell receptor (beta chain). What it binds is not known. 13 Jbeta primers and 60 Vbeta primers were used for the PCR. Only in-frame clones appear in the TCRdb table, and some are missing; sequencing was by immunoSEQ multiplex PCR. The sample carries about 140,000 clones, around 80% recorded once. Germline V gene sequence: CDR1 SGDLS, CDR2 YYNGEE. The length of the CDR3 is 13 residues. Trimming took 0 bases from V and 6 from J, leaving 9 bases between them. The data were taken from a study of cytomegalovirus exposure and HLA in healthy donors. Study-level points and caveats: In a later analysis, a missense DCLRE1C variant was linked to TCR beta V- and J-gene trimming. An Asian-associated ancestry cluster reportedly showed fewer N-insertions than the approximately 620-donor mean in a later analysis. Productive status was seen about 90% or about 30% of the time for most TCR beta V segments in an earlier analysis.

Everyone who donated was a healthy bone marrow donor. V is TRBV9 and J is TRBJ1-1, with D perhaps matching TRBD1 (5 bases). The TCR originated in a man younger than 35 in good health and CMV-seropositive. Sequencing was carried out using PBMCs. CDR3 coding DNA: TGTGCCAGCAGCGTAGTAGGAGGGGCTGAAGCTTTCTTT. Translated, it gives CASSVVGGAEAFF.